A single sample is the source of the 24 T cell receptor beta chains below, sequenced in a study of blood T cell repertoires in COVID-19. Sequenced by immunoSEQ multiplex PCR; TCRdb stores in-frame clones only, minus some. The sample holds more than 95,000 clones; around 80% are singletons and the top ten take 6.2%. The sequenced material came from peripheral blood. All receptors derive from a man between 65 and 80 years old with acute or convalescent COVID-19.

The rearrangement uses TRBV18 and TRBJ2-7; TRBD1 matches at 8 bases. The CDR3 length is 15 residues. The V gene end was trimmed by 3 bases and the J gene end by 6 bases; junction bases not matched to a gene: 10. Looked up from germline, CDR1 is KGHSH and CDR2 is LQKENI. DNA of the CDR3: TGTGCCAGCTCACCGCCCCTGGACAGGGCGGGCGAGCAGTACTTC. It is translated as CASSPPLDRAGEQYF.

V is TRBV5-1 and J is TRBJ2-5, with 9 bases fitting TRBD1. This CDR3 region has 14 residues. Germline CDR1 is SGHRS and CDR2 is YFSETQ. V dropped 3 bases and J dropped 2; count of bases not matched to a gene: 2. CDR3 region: CASSSGTGQETQYF. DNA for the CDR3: TGCGCCAGCAGCTCGGGGACAGGGCAAGAGACCCAGTACTTC.

In DNA, the CDR3 is TGTGCCAGCACCCCGGGACTAGAAGGGGACAATGAGCAGTTCTTC. Translation: CASTPGLEGDNEQFF. The chain employs TRBV27 and TRBJ2-1; the match to TRBD2 covers 8 bases. The CDR3 length is 15 residues. From germline, CDR1 is MNHEY and CDR2 SMNVEV (reference sequence). V shed 7 bases and J 5 bases; nucleotides not matched to a gene: 10.

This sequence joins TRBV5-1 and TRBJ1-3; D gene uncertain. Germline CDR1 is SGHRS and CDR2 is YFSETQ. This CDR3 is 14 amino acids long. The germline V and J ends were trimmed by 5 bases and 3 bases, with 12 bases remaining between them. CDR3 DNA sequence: TGCGCCAGCAGAAGTGGGAGCAATGGAAACACCATATATTTT. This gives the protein CASRSGSNGNTIYF.

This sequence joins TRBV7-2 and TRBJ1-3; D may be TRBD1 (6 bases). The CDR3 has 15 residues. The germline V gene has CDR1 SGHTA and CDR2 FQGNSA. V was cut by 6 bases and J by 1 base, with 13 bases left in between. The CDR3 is CASSPTGFSGNTIYF. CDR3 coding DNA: TGTGCCAGCAGTCCGACAGGATTTTCTGGAAACACCATATATTTT.

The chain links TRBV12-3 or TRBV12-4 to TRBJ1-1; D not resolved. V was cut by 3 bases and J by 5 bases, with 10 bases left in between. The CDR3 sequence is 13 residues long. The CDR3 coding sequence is TGTGCCAGCAGTTTTTACCAAGAGACTGAAGCTTTCTTT. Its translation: CASSFYQETEAFF.

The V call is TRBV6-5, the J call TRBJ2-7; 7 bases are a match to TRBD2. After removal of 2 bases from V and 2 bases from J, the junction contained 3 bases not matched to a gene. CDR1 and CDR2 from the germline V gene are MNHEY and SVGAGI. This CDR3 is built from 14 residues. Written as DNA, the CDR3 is TGTGCCAGCAGTTACGCGGGAGTCACCTACGAGCAGTACTTC. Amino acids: CASSYAGVTYEQYF.

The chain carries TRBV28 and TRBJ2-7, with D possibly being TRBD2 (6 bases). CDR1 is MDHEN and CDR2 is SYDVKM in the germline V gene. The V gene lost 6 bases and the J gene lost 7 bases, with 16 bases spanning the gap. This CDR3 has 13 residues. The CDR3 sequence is CASRLPGTLEQYF. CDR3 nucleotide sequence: TGTGCCAGCAGACTTCCGGGGACTTTGGAGCAGTACTTC.

The CDR3: CASLDTSGANVLTF. The CDR3 DNA is TGTGCCAGCCTCGACACCTCTGGGGCCAACGTCCTGACTTTC. The genes are TRBV19 and TRBJ2-6; D uncertain. Germline lookup yields CDR1 LNHDA and CDR2 SQIVND (reference sequence). Trimming stripped 9 bases from V and 0 bases from J, with 9 bases between. The CDR3 is made up of 14 amino acids.

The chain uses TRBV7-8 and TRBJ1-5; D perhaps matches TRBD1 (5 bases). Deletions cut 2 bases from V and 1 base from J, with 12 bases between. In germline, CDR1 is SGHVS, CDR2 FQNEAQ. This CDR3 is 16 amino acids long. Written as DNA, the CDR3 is TGTGCCAGCAGCTTACAGGGTGTAGGGAGCAATCAGCCCCAGCATTTT. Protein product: CASSLQGVGSNQPQHF.

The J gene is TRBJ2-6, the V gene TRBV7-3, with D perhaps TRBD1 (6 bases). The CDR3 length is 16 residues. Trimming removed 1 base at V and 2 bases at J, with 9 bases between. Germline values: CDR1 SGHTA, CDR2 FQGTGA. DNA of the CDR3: TGTGCCAGCAGCTTAAGTTCAGGGGCTGGGGCCAACGTCCTGACTTTC. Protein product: CASSLSSGAGANVLTF.

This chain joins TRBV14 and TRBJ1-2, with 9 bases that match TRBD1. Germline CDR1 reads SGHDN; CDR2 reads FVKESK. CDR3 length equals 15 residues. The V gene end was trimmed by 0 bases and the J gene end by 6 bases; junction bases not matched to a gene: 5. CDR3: CASSQDGDRDNGYTF. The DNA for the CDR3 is TGTGCCAGCAGCCAAGATGGGGACAGGGACAATGGCTACACCTTC.

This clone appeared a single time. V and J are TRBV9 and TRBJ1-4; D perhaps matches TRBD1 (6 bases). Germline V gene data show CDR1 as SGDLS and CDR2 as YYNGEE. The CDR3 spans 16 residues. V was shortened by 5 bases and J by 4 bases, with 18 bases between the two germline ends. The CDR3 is CASRETVRRGNEKLFF. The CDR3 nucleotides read TGTGCCAGCAGAGAAACCGTACGCAGGGGTAATGAAAAACTGTTTTTT.

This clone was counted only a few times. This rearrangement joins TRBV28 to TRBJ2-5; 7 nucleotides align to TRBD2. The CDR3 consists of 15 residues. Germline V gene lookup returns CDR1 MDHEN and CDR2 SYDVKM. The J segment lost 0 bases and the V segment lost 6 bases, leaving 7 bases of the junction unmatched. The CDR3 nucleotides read TGTGCCAGCAGCTTGGGGCGGGGGTACCAAGAGACCCAGTACTTC. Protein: CASSLGRGYQETQYF.

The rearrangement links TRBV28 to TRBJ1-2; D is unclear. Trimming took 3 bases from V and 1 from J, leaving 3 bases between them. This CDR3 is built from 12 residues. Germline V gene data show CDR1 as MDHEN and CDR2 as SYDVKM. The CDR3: CASSFGNYGYTF. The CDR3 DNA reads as TGTGCCAGCAGTTTCGGTAACTATGGCTACACCTTC.

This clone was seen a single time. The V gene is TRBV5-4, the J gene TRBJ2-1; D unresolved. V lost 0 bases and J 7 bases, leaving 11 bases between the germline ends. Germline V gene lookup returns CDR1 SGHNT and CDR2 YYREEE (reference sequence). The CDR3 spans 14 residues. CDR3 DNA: TGTGCCAGCAGCTTGGGTCAGAAGAAGAATGAGCAGTTCTTC. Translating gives CASSLGQKKNEQFF. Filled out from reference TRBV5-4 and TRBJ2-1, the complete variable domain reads ETGVTQSPTHLIKTRGQQVTLRCSSQSGHNTVSWYQQALGQGPQFIFQYYREEENGRGNFPPRFSGLQFPNYSSELNVNALELDDSALYLCASSLGQKKNEQFFGPGTRLTVL.

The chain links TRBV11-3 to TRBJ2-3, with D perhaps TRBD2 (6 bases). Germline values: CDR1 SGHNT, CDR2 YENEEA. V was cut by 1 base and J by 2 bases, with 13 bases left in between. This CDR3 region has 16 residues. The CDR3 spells CASSLGIAEPTDTQYF. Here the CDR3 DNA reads TGTGCCAGCAGCTTAGGGATAGCGGAACCCACAGATACGCAGTATTTT.

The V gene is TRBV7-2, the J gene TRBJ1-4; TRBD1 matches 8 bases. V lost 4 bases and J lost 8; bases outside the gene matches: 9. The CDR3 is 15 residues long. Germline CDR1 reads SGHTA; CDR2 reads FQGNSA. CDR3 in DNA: TGTGCCAGCAGCTCCTTCGGACAGGGCAGGGAAAAACTGTTTTTT. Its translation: CASSSFGQGREKLFF.

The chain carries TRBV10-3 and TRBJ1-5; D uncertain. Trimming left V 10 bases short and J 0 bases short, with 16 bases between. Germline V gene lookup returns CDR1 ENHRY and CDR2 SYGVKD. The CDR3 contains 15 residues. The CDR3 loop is CASTTDGNSNQPQHF. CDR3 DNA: TGTGCCAGCACCACGGACGGGAATAGCAATCAGCCCCAGCATTTT.

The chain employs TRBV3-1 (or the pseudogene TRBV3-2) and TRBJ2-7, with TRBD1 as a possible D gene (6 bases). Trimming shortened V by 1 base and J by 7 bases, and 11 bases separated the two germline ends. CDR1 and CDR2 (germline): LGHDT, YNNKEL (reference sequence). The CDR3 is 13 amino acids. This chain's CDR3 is CASSQGRGVEQYF. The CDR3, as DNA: TGTGCCAGCAGCCAAGGCAGGGGAGTGGAGCAGTACTTC.

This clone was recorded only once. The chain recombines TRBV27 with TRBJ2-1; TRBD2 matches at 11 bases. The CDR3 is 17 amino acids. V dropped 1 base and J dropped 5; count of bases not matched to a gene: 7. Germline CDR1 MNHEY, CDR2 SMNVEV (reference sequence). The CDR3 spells CASSLYLTSGTHNEQFF. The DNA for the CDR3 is TGTGCCAGCAGTTTATATCTGACTAGCGGGACCCACAATGAGCAGTTCTTC.

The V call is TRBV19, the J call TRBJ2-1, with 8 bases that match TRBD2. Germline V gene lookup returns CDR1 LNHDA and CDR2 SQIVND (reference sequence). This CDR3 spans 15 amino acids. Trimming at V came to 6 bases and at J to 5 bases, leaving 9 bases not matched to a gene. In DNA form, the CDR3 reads TGTGCCAGTAGCCAGACTAGCGCGACTAACAATGAGCAGTTCTTC. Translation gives CASSQTSATNNEQFF.

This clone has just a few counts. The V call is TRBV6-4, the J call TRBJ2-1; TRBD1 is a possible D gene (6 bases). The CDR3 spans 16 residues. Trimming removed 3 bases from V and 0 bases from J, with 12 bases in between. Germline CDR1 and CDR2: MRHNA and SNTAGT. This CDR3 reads CASSDSTGSSYNEQFF. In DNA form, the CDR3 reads TGTGCCAGCAGTGATAGTACAGGGAGCTCCTACAATGAGCAGTTCTTC.

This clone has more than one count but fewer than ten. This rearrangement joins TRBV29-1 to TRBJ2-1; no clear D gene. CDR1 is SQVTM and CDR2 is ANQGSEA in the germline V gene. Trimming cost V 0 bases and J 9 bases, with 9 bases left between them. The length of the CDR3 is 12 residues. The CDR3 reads CSVEEARGEQFF. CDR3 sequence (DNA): TGCAGCGTTGAAGAGGCCCGCGGTGAGCAGTTCTTC.